The 9 T cell receptor beta chains given below trace back to one sample, sequenced in a study of T cells in Graves' hyperthyroidism and ophthalmopathy. RNA transcripts provided the source from which TCR beta CDR3 regions were amplified. HTBI primers were employed in a first-round RT-PCR of the TCR CDR3. TCRdb reanalysed the multiplex PCR reads using MiXCR and keeps one entry per CDR3 protein. The sample includes under 350,000 distinct CDR3 sequences, around a quarter of them seen just once. Sequencing was carried out using blood. Receptor source: a man aged 40-49 years with Graves' hyperthyroidism that later progressed to Graves' ophthalmopathy.

This clonotype was observed at least ten times. The chain recombines TRBV6-5 with TRBJ2-5; TRBD2 agrees at 10 bases. The V gene end was trimmed by 6 bases and the J gene end by 2 bases; junction bases not matched to a gene: 9. Germline V CDR1 and CDR2: MNHEY, SVGAGI. The CDR3 sequence is 16 residues long. CDR3 nucleotide sequence: TGTGCCAGCAGGTTACTAGCGGGATCCGAACAAGAGACCCAGTACTTC. Translated, it gives CASRLLAGSEQETQYF.

The J gene is TRBJ2-7, the V gene TRBV7-8; possible D gene TRBD1, 6 bases. This CDR3 spans 13 amino acids. The germline V and J ends were trimmed by 7 bases and 10 bases, with 20 bases remaining between them. Per germline, CDR1 SGHVS and CDR2 FQNEAQ. The CDR3 protein is CASKGTIEQGQYF. In DNA, the CDR3 is TGTGCCAGCAAAGGGACAATAGAGCAGGGACAGTACTTC.

CDR3 bases: TGTGCCAGCAGTTCACTGACATCCCGGACGCAGTATTTT. Protein product: CASSSLTSRTQYF. This chain uses TRBV28 with TRBJ2-3, with D unclear. Between the trimmed V and J ends, which lost 4 bases and 9 bases, there was a span of 14 bases. This CDR3 spans 13 amino acids. The germline CDR1 and CDR2 sequences are MDHEN and SYDVKM. Using reference TRBV28 and TRBJ2-3 for the parts outside the CDR3, the full variable domain is DVKVTQSSRYLVKRTGEKVFLECVQDMDHENMFWYRQDPGLGLRLIYFSYDVKMKEKGDIPEGYSVSREKKERFSLILESASTNQTSMYLCASSSLTSRTQYFGPGTRLTVL.

This chain links TRBV19 with TRBJ2-7; 8 bases fit TRBD2. The CDR3 totals 15 residues. V gave up 7 bases and J gave up 2 bases; unmatched junction bases: 10. CDR1 is LNHDA and CDR2 is SQIVND in the germline V gene (reference sequence). The CDR3 spells CASKAGAVGPYEQYF. CDR3 in DNA: TGTGCCAGTAAAGCGGGAGCGGTGGGACCCTACGAGCAGTACTTC.

The table lists this clonotype with many counts. This chain connects TRBV7-9 to TRBJ2-5, with 9 bases matching TRBD1. The junction had 8 bases not matched to a gene; V was cut back by 5 bases and J by 7 bases. The CDR3 contains 14 residues. Germline V gene lookup returns CDR1 SEHNR and CDR2 FQNEAQ (reference sequence). CDR3 sequence: CASSTRDREGTQYF. CDR3 coding DNA: TGTGCCAGCAGCACCCGGGACAGGGAAGGGACCCAGTACTTC.

The rearrangement uses TRBV7-2 and TRBJ1-1, with D unclear. Germline V gene lookup returns CDR1 SGHTA and CDR2 FQGNSA. The CDR3 runs 14 residues. V dropped 1 base and J dropped 4 bases, with 10 bases sitting between them. CDR3 sequence (DNA): TGTGCCAGCAGCTTAGACCGTGGCGTCACTGAAGCTTTCTTT. Translated: CASSLDRGVTEAFF. The whole variable domain, remainder taken from reference TRBV7-2 and TRBJ1-1, is GAGVSQSPSNKVTEKGKDVELRCDPISGHTALYWYRQSLGQGLEFLIYFQGNSAPDKSGLPSDRFSAERTGGSVSTLTIQRTQQEDSAVYLCASSLDRGVTEAFFGQGTRLTVV.

This clonotype has at least ten counts. This chain joins TRBV19 and TRBJ1-1; TRBD1 agrees at 7 bases. The CDR3 sequence is 18 residues long. V was clipped by 6 bases and J by 3 bases; unmatched bases: 19. The germline gives CDR1 LNHDA, CDR2 SQIVND (reference sequence). The CDR3 DNA reads TGTGCCAGTAGGAATACGGACAGGCTCTATGAGGGGGACACTGAAGCTTTCTTT. Its protein product is CASRNTDRLYEGDTEAFF.

V and J are TRBV7-2 and TRBJ1-6; tentatively, D is TRBD1 (6 bases). Trimming left V 6 bases short and J 9 bases short, with 15 bases between. Germline V CDR1 and CDR2: SGHTA, FQGNSA. The CDR3 consists of 14 residues. CDR3 region: CASRSTGFGSPLHF. CDR3 nucleotides: TGTGCCAGCAGATCAACAGGGTTCGGTTCACCCCTCCACTTT.

In this sample, this clonotype turned up many times. The chain is built from TRBV29-1 and TRBJ2-4, with 7 nucleotides matching TRBD2. V lost 3 bases, J lost 7 bases, and 9 bases stayed unmatched. The CDR3 runs to 14 residues. The germline V gene has CDR1 SQVTM and CDR2 ANQGSEA. This CDR3 reads CSVDTIGGSNIQYF. DNA of the CDR3: TGCAGCGTTGATACGATCGGGGGGTCGAACATTCAGTACTTC.